A selection of T cell receptor beta chains follows, all from one sample in a study of Graves' ophthalmopathy and Graves' hyperthyroidism. Each CDR3 protein is one row after TCRdb ran MiXCR on the multiplex PCR reads. The data show around 470,000 distinct CDR3 sequences, around 15% seen once. Sequencing input: blood. All receptors derive from a woman aged 25-40 years with Graves' ophthalmopathy. The CDR3 runs from the conserved cysteine through the conserved F or W. The D gene is left open where the match is weak. Clone sizes are given selectively: once, few, many, or a class where the clone is expanded.

.,TRBJ1-2,TRBV18,.,TGTGCCAGCTCTGCCGGGGCGGTCGACGCGCCATATGGCTACACCTTC,CASSAGAVDAPYGYTF
few,TRBJ2-2,TRBV20-1,.,TGCAGTGCACTCGGTGGGCGGGACTTCACCGGGGAGCTGTTTTTT,CSALGGRDFTGELFF
many,TRBJ1-5,TRBV6-5,.,TGTGCCAGCAGTTACTCGAACCTCAATCAGCCCCAGCATTTT,CASSYSNLNQPQHF
many,TRBJ1-1,TRBV7-9,.,TGTGCCAGCAGCATAGACACCTCGGGCACTGAAGCTTTCTTT,CASSIDTSGTEAFF
many,TRBJ1-6,TRBV6-2/TRBV6-3,.,TGTGCCAGCAGTTACGAGCTGGGGCCCCTCCACTTT,CASSYELGPLHF
many,TRBJ1-2,TRBV28,.,TGTGCCAGCAGTTTAAAAGGGAACATTCGCGGCTACACCTTC,CASSLKGNIRGYTF
.,TRBJ2-7,TRBV7-4,.,TGTGCCAGCAGCTTAGGACAGGCTAACGAGCAGTACTTC,CASSLGQANEQYF
many,TRBJ1-2,TRBV12-5,.,TGTGCTAGTGGTTTGGACGCCGGGATTCCCTATGGCTACACCTTC,CASGLDAGIPYGYTF
many,TRBJ2-4,TRBV6-1,TRBD1,TGTGCCAGCATCGGACCCGGACAGGGACAAAACATTCAGTACTTC,CASIGPGQGQNIQYF
.,TRBJ2-5,TRBV7-2,.,TGTGCCAGCAGCCCCCGACTTTGGGGAGAGACCCAGTACTTC,CASSPRLWGETQYF
many,TRBJ1-1,TRBV10-3,.,TGTGCCATCAGAGGCAGAGCGAACACTGAAGCTTTCTTT,CAIRGRANTEAFF
many,TRBJ1-1,TRBV19,.,TGTGCCAGTAGTAGGCTCCGGGCCCCCTCTGAAGCTTTCTTT,CASSRLRAPSEAFF
many,TRBJ2-7,TRBV28,.,TGTGCCAGCAGTTTCGTGGACTCCTACGAGCAGTACTTC,CASSFVDSYEQYF
many,TRBJ2-7,TRBV6-2/TRBV6-3,.,TGTGCCAGCAGTTACCCCCCAGCGGAGCAGTACTTC,CASSYPPAEQYF
many,TRBJ1-5,TRBV12-3/TRBV12-4,.,TGTGCCAGCAGTTTACGCCATAGCAATCAGCCCCAGCATTTT,CASSLRHSNQPQHF
.,TRBJ2-2,TRBV19,.,TGTGCCAGTAGCCCGGGGGCGGGAAGAGGAGCCGGGGAGCTGTTTTTT,CASSPGAGRGAGELFF
many,TRBJ2-6,TRBV6-5,.,TGTGCCAGCAGTTACTCGAGTAGGGGGGCTGGGGCCAACGTCCTGACTTTC,CASSYSSRGAGANVLTF
many,TRBJ2-2,TRBV19,.,TGTGCCAGTGCCAGGGATAGCACCGGGGAGCTGTTTTTT,CASARDSTGELFF
many,TRBJ1-1,TRBV6-5,.,TGTGCCAGCAGTTACGATCCTACAGGGTTGGGAGTGAACACTGAAGCTTTCTTT,CASSYDPTGLGVNTEAFF
few,TRBJ2-7,TRBV12-3/TRBV12-4,.,TGTGCCAGCAGTCCCTCTCCGGCCTGGTACGAGCAGTACTTC,CASSPSPAWYEQYF
many,TRBJ2-2,TRBV28,.,TGTGCCAGCAGTACCTTTAAGTGGGGGCACACCGGGGAGCTGTTTTTT,CASSTFKWGHTGELFF
.,TRBJ2-7,TRBV5-6,.,TGTGCCAGCAGCACGGACCCCGCGCCGCAGTACTTC,CASSTDPAPQYF
many,TRBJ1-1,TRBV29-1,.,TGCAGCGTTGAAAAGGGGGTGGGGACTGAAGCTTTCTTT,CSVEKGVGTEAFF
many,TRBJ1-5,TRBV2,.,TGTGCCAGCAGTGAAGGGACTCAGCCCCAGCATTTT,CASSEGTQPQHF
many,TRBJ1-2,TRBV29-1,.,TGCAGCGTTGAAGTAGGAGGTTGGGATGGCTACACCTTC,CSVEVGGWDGYTF
few,TRBJ2-5,TRBV13,TRBD2,TGTGCCAGCAGCCGATTAGCGGGAGACCCCGAGACCCAGTACTTC,CASSRLAGDPETQYF
.,TRBJ1-1,TRBV27,.,TGTGCCAGCAGTTTGCGCGGGGAGGCGACAGTGAACACTGAAGCTTTCTTT,CASSLRGEATVNTEAFF
many,TRBJ2-7,TRBV7-9,TRBD1,TGTGCCAGCAGCATACCGGGACAGGGTCCCGAGCAGTACTTC,CASSIPGQGPEQYF
many,TRBJ1-5,TRBV27,.,TGTGCCAGCAGTCTCTCCCGCCCCAGCGATAGCAATCAGCCCCAGCATTTT,CASSLSRPSDSNQPQHF
few,TRBJ2-7,TRBV6-5,.,TGTGCCAGCAGTTCGATACCTTGGACGCGGGCGGAGGACGAGCAGTACTTC,CASSSIPWTRAEDEQYF
many,TRBJ1-1,TRBV28,TRBD1,TGTGCCAGCAGTCCTACAGGGGTGAGAGGGCACACTGAAGCTTTCTTT,CASSPTGVRGHTEAFF
.,TRBJ1-6,TRBV12-3/TRBV12-4,TRBD1,TGTGCCAGCACCGGACAGGCCTCCTATAATTCACCCCTCCACTTT,CASTGQASYNSPLHF
many,TRBJ1-2,TRBV5-1,TRBD1,TGCGCCAGCAGCGTGACAGGGGGCGGCTATGGCTACACCTTC,CASSVTGGGYGYTF
.,TRBJ1-1,TRBV28,TRBD1,TGTGCCAGCAGTACGTCCGGGACAGGGGCCCGTGAAGCTTTCTTT,CASSTSGTGAREAFF
.,TRBJ1-5,TRBV30,.,TGTGCCTGGAGTGGCGGGTTTGGTCAGCCCCAGCATTTT,CAWSGGFGQPQHF
many,TRBJ2-6,TRBV6-4,.,TGTGCCAGCATCAGGAGAGGGGTTTCCTCTGGGGCCAACGTCCTGACTTTC,CASIRRGVSSGANVLTF
.,TRBJ2-1,TRBV11-1,.,TGTGCCAGCAGCCTCGGGCGGAGCTCCTACAATGAGCAGTTCTTC,CASSLGRSSYNEQFF
many,TRBJ2-2,TRBV6-5,.,TGTGCCAGCAGCCAAGGCCTAGCAGCGAACACCGGGGAGCTGTTTTTT,CASSQGLAANTGELFF
many,TRBJ1-5,TRBV6-4,.,TGTGCCGGGGGGGCCAGGAGCAATCAGCCCCAGCATTTT,CAGGARSNQPQHF
few,TRBJ1-1,TRBV6-1,TRBD1,TGTGCCAGCGGAAAGGAAACAGGGGGCCACACTGAAGCTTTCTTT,CASGKETGGHTEAFF
many,TRBJ1-1,TRBV11-3,.,TGTGCCAGCAGCTTACCCTATACGAACACTGAAGCTTTCTTT,CASSLPYTNTEAFF
many,TRBJ2-2,TRBV27,.,TGTGCCAGCAGTTATGGGGCAGGGCCCAGGGCCGGGAAGCTGTTTTTT,CASSYGAGPRAGKLFF
many,TRBJ2-7,TRBV20-1,TRBD1,TGCAGTGCTAGAGATCCGGGACAGGGATCGGGAGAGCAGTACTTC,CSARDPGQGSGEQYF
.,TRBJ2-4,TRBV6-1,TRBD2,TGTGCCAGCAACATGGGGGGGGGTGGTAACAAAAACATTCAGTACTTC,CASNMGGGGNKNIQYF
many,TRBJ1-1,TRBV2,.,TGTGCCAGCAGTGATGTCAGACACGGGGCTGAAGCTTTCTTT,CASSDVRHGAEAFF
many,TRBJ1-1,TRBV12-3/TRBV12-4,TRBD1,TGTGCCAGCAGTCAACGGGACAGCAGATGGACTGAAGCTTTCTTT,CASSQRDSRWTEAFF